This TCR beta chain came from a study of cytomegalovirus exposure and HLA in healthy donors. This clone was counted between two and nine times. A multiplex PCR was run with 60 Vbeta primers and 13 Jbeta primers. Profiling relied on immunoSEQ multiplex PCR, and the TCRdb table lists in-frame clones only, not all of them. The table records around 100,000 clones, 70% to 75% of them present only once. Looked up from germline, CDR1 is SGHRS and CDR2 is YFSETQ. V dropped 1 base and J dropped 1; count of bases not matched to a gene: 1. CDR3 size: 14 residues. This TCR was recovered from a man in his forties in good health and CMV-seronegative. The V and J genes are TRBV5-1 and TRBJ2-5; 7 bases map to TRBD2. Material: PBMCs. For the CDR3, the DNA is TGCGCCAGCAGCTTGCTAGCGGTCCAAGAGACCCAGTACTTC. This sequence encodes CASSLLAVQETQYF. Complete variable domain (other parts from reference TRBV5-1 and TRBJ2-5): KAGVTQTPRYLIKTRGQQVTLSCSPISGHRSVSWYQQTPGQGLQFLFEYFSETQRNKGNFPGRFSGRQFSNSRSEMNVSTLELGDSALYLCASSLLAVQETQYFGPGTRLLVL.